The next 31 T cell receptor beta chains were all read from a single sample in a study of OX40 agonist ivuxolimab in advanced cancers. Assay: immunoSEQ multiplex PCR; the TCRdb copy retains only in-frame clones and omits some. The sample shows tens of thousands of clones, around 88% of them seen only once. This sample comprised CD4+ or CD8+ T cells sorted from blood, obtained in a trial of the OX40 agonist ivuxolimab. Every receptor here comes from an adult with an advanced solid tumor such as melanoma, head and neck, liver or kidney cancer.

The chain has TRBV30 and TRBJ2-7; the match to TRBD2 covers 12 bases. Germline assignment: CDR1 GTSNPN and CDR2 SVGIG (reference sequence). With 0 bases clipped from V and 6 bases from J, the junction kept 6 bases outside the gene matches. The CDR3 contains 15 residues. In DNA, the CDR3 is TGTGCCTGGAGTGTACTCCCTAGCGGGAGGGGCGAGCAGTACTTC. It encodes CAWSVLPSGRGEQYF.

The V call is TRBV6-6, the J call TRBJ2-5; no firm D call. The end of the DNA fits TRBJ2-7 better, so the J call may be wrong. CDR3 length: 14 amino acids. Germline CDR1 and CDR2: MNHNY and SVGAGI (reference sequence). As DNA, the CDR3 is TGTGCCAGCAGCCAGCAAGGCCCCTCCTACGAGCAGTACTTC. It translates to CASSQQGPSYEQYF.

This chain links TRBV25-1 with TRBJ2-2; TRBD2 aligns across 7 bases. The CDR3 loop spans 15 amino acids. J lost 4 bases, V lost 4 bases, and 6 bases had no gene match. Germline V gene lookup returns CDR1 MGHDK and CDR2 SYGVNS. DNA of the CDR3: TGTGCCAGCAGTGGATGGGGGAGGGGCACCGGGGAGCTGTTTTTT. Encoded protein: CASSGWGRGTGELFF.

The chain combines TRBV11-3 with TRBJ2-1; D remains unclear. CDR1 and CDR2 from the germline V gene are SGHNT and YENEEA. The CDR3 runs 16 residues. The V end was cut by 7 bases, the J end by 6 bases, with 22 bases between. In DNA form, the CDR3 reads TGTGCCAGCACTGGGTCTACGGGCCCTCCCTGCAATGAGCAGTTCTTC. Translated, it gives CASTGSTGPPCNEQFF.

Notes on this clone: The same CDR3 also results from other DNA sequences found in this sample. The J gene is TRBJ2-2, the V gene TRBV5-1, with TRBD1 identical over 7 bases. From germline, CDR1 is SGHRS and CDR2 YFSETQ. The CDR3 length is 15 residues. V was clipped by 4 bases and J by 1 base; unmatched bases: 4. CDR3 loop: CASSTGQRNTGELFF. Written as DNA, the CDR3 is TGCGCCAGCAGCACGGGACAGCGGAACACCGGGGAGCTGTTTTTT. The full variable domain, completed using reference TRBV5-1 and TRBJ2-2, is KAGVTQTPRYLIKTRGQQVTLSCSPISGHRSVSWYQQTPGQGLQFLFEYFSETQRNKGNFPGRFSGRQFSNSRSEMNVSTLELGDSALYLCASSTGQRNTGELFFGEGSRLTVL.

The chain carries TRBV28 and TRBJ2-2; 8 bases align to TRBD1. This CDR3 has 18 residues. The trim removed 2 bases at V and 6 bases at J, leaving 14 bases unmatched. The germline CDR1 and CDR2 sequences are MDHEN and SYDVKM. The CDR3 loop is CASSLISVGRGRSGELFF. CDR3 in DNA: TGTGCCAGCAGTTTAATTTCGGTGGGCAGGGGGCGTTCCGGGGAGCTGTTTTTT. Variable domain in full (rest from reference TRBV28 and TRBJ2-2): DVKVTQSSRYLVKRTGEKVFLECVQDMDHENMFWYRQDPGLGLRLIYFSYDVKMKEKGDIPEGYSVSREKKERFSLILESASTNQTSMYLCASSLISVGRGRSGELFFGEGSRLTVL.

CDR3 DNA sequence: TGTGCCAGCAGCTTTCAGAGGCATAGCGGGAGTAGCTACGAGCAGTACTTC. Amino acids: CASSFQRHSGSSYEQYF. The chain is built from TRBV5-8 and TRBJ2-7; the match to TRBD2 covers 9 bases. The CDR3 contains 17 residues. V gave up 2 bases and J gave up 3 bases; unmatched junction bases: 12. From germline, CDR1 is SGHTS and CDR2 YDEGEE.

The chain links TRBV11-2 to TRBJ2-5, with 7 bases that match TRBD1. The CDR3 has 14 amino acids. CDR1 and CDR2 from the germline V gene are SGHAT and FQNNGV. V lost 4 bases, J lost 7 bases, and 9 bases stayed unmatched. In DNA form, the CDR3 reads TGTGCCAGCAGCTCCAACAGGGGTTGGGTGACCCAGTACTTC. This encodes CASSSNRGWVTQYF.

CDR3 bases: TGTGCCAGCAGCCGAAAGGGGGGCACAGATACGCAGTATTTT. Translation: CASSRKGGTDTQYF. V gene TRBV5-8 combines with J gene TRBJ2-3; tentatively, D is TRBD1 (6 bases). The CDR3 extends over 14 amino acids. Deletions cut 4 bases from V and 1 base from J, with 10 bases between. In germline, CDR1 is SGHTS, CDR2 YDEGEE.

The chain uses TRBV28 and TRBJ2-4; TRBD1 aligns across 9 bases. This CDR3 has 16 amino acids. V dropped 8 bases and J dropped 2; count of bases not matched to a gene: 10. Germline CDR1 is MDHEN and CDR2 is SYDVKM. The CDR3 nucleotides read TGTGCCAGCCGCCTAGCGACAGGGGGATCCAAAAACATTCAGTACTTC. Its translation is CASRLATGGSKNIQYF.

V and J are TRBV14 and TRBJ2-1; D is perhaps TRBD2 (6 bases). Trimming stripped 0 bases from V and 8 bases from J, with 14 bases between. CDR3 length: 15 amino acids. From germline, CDR1 is SGHDN and CDR2 FVKESK. CDR3 sequence reads: CASSQDHRTNHEQFF. CDR3 nucleotides: TGTGCCAGCAGCCAAGATCATAGGACTAACCATGAGCAGTTCTTC. The full variable domain, in which reference TRBV14 and TRBJ2-1 provide the parts outside the CDR3, is EAGVTQFPSHSVIEKGQTVTLRCDPISGHDNLYWYRRVMGKEIKFLLHFVKESKQDESGMPNNRFLAERTGGTYSTLKVQPAELEDSGVYFCASSQDHRTNHEQFFGPGTRLTVL.

This clone has a handful of counts. V and J are TRBV6-6 and TRBJ2-7, with D uncertain. CDR1 is MNHNY and CDR2 is SVGAGI in the germline V gene (reference sequence). The CDR3 length is 13 residues. Trimming removed 6 bases at V and 0 bases at J, with 9 bases between. CDR3 sequence: CASRSSNSYEQYF. CDR3 DNA sequence: TGTGCCAGCAGGTCCTCCAACTCCTACGAGCAGTACTTC.

This clone was seen only once. CDR3 coding DNA: TGTGCCTGGAGTGTACTCAGGGGGGGCACTGAAGCTTTCTTT. Protein sequence: CAWSVLRGGTEAFF. J is TRBJ1-1 and V is TRBV30; 7 positions agree with TRBD1. With V trimmed by 0 bases and J by 4 bases, 5 bases remained unmatched. The germline V gene encodes CDR1 GTSNPN and CDR2 SVGIG (reference sequence). The CDR3 length is 14 residues.

The genes are TRBV18 and TRBJ1-1; D is undetermined. V was cut by 3 bases and J by 12 bases, with 23 bases left in between. Germline CDR1 reads KGHSH; CDR2 reads LQKENI. The CDR3 extends over 15 amino acids. In nucleotides, the CDR3 is TGTGCCAGCTCACCCCAAACGCTAGAGGGATCTGGTTCTTTCTTT. Encoded protein: CASSPQTLEGSGSFF. The full variable domain, with the rest looked up from reference TRBV18 and TRBJ1-1, is NAGVMQNPRHLVRRRGQEARLRCSPMKGHSHVYWYRQLPEEGLKFMVYLQKENIIDESGMPKERFSAEFPKEGPSILRIQQVVRGDSAAYFCASSPQTLEGSGSFFGQGTRLTVV.

The DNA of the CDR3 is TGTGCCAGCAGCTTAGGGACTAGCGGACACTACGAGCAGTACTTC. It specifies CASSLGTSGHYEQYF. This chain links TRBV7-9 with TRBJ2-7, with 10 bases aligning to TRBD2. V trimming: 1 base; J trimming: 3 bases; junction bases outside the gene matches: 3. Germline V gene data show CDR1 as SEHNR and CDR2 as FQNEAQ (reference sequence). CDR3 length equals 15 residues.

The gene calls are TRBV2 and TRBJ2-2, with 9 bases that match TRBD1. The J segment lost 7 bases and the V segment lost 4 bases, leaving 7 bases of the junction unmatched. This CDR3 has 15 amino acids. Germline CDR1 and CDR2: SNHLY and FYNNEI. The CDR3 nucleotides read TGTGCCAGCAGTGCTCTGGGACAGGGTGTCGGGGAGCTGTTTTTT. Encoded protein: CASSALGQGVGELFF.

CDR3 bases: TGTGCCAGCTCACCACGGGACAGGTTTCTCGGCAATGAGCAGTTCTTC. Translating it yields CASSPRDRFLGNEQFF. The genes are TRBV18 and TRBJ2-1; 8 bases map to TRBD1. Germline CDR1 is KGHSH and CDR2 is LQKENI. V shed 1 base and J 6 bases; nucleotides not matched to a gene: 8. The CDR3 totals 16 residues.

The chain carries TRBV5-1 and TRBJ1-4, with a tentative D call TRBD1 (6 bases). Germline V gene data show CDR1 as SGHRS and CDR2 as YFSETQ. The ends were cut back, 2 bases at V and 8 bases at J, with 19 bases in the middle. The length of the CDR3 is 16 residues. CDR3 DNA sequence: TGCGCCAGCAGCTTTTTAGGGGGGACGAAAAGGGAAAAACTGTTTTTT. It yields the protein CASSFLGGTKREKLFF.

This clone has just a few counts. This chain links TRBV2 with TRBJ2-7; D is unclear. This CDR3 region has 13 residues. V dropped 6 bases and J dropped 2 bases, with 11 bases sitting between them. CDR1 and CDR2 from the germline V gene are SNHLY and FYNNEI. The CDR3 region is CASSIRRTYEQYF. CDR3 nucleotides: TGTGCCAGCAGCATCAGGCGAACCTACGAGCAGTACTTC.

V is TRBV4-2 and J is TRBJ2-7; no firm D call. The length of the CDR3 is 16 residues. Trimming removed 0 bases from V and 2 bases from J, with 14 bases in between. The germline CDR1 and CDR2 sequences are LGHNA and YNFKEQ. CDR3 DNA sequence: TGTGCCAGCAGCCAAGATCGTGAACCCAGCCCCTACGAGCAGTACTTC. It translates to CASSQDREPSPYEQYF.

V is TRBV6-6 and J is TRBJ2-5; 7 bases are shared with TRBD1. CDR1 and CDR2 (germline): MNHNY, SVGAGI (reference sequence). This CDR3 has 16 amino acids. V lost 2 bases, J lost 1 base, and 7 bases stayed unmatched. This CDR3 reads CASSYGQQGLQETQYF. The CDR3 DNA sequence: TGTGCCAGCAGTTACGGTCAACAGGGGCTCCAAGAGACCCAGTACTTC.

This clone appeared a single time. The chain couples TRBV18 to TRBJ2-5; 10 bases fit TRBD1. Trimming at V came to 6 bases and at J to 4 bases, leaving 8 bases not matched to a gene. CDR3 length: 15 amino acids. The germline CDR1 and CDR2 sequences are KGHSH and LQKENI. The CDR3 DNA reads TGTGCCAGCTCCCGTAGACAGGGGGCGCGAGAGACCCAGTACTTC. Translating gives CASSRRQGARETQYF. Based on the CDR3 plus reference TRBV18 and TRBJ2-5, the full variable domain is NAGVMQNPRHLVRRRGQEARLRCSPMKGHSHVYWYRQLPEEGLKFMVYLQKENIIDESGMPKERFSAEFPKEGPSILRIQQVVRGDSAAYFCASSRRQGARETQYFGPGTRLLVL.

This chain joins TRBV7-6 and TRBJ2-1, with D possibly being TRBD1 or TRBD2 (5 bases each). The V end lost 0 bases, the J end lost 0 bases, and 18 bases lay between the germline ends. The CDR3 runs to 19 residues. The germline CDR1 and CDR2 sequences are SGHVS and FNYEAQ. The CDR3 nucleotides are TGTGCCAGCAGCTTAGCATACGCCGGGGCCCGCAGCTCCTACAATGAGCAGTTCTTC. Translating gives CASSLAYAGARSSYNEQFF. Supplemented by reference TRBV7-6 and TRBJ2-1, the full variable domain reads GAGVSQSPRYKVTKRGQDVALRCDPISGHVSLYWYRQALGQGPEFLTYFNYEAQQDKSGLPNDRFSAERPEGSISTLTIQRTEQRDSAMYRCASSLAYAGARSSYNEQFFGPGTRLTVL.

The V and J genes are TRBV19 and TRBJ2-7; D call uncertain. The CDR3 is 13 amino acids. CDR1 LNHDA and CDR2 SQIVND come from the germline V gene (reference sequence). V was shortened by 4 bases and J by 1 base, with 8 bases between the two germline ends. The CDR3 reads CASSSLGSYEQYF. CDR3 nucleotide sequence: TGTGCCAGTAGTAGCCTTGGGTCCTACGAGCAGTACTTC.

This clone came up once. The chain combines TRBV4-2 with TRBJ2-7; 7 bases fit TRBD1. The CDR3 consists of 14 residues. Germline CDR1 and CDR2: LGHNA and YNFKEQ. Germline trimming cut 2 bases from V and 4 bases from J; bases unmatched to any gene: 5. CDR3 DNA sequence: TGTGCCAGCAGCCAACAAGGACAGGCTTACGAGCAGTACTTC. Its protein is CASSQQGQAYEQYF.

The V call is TRBV6-4, the J call TRBJ2-3; 11 nucleotides align to TRBD2. Trimming cost V 0 bases and J 1 base; bases outside gene matches: 0. The CDR3 sequence is 16 residues long. Germline loops: CDR1 MRHNA, CDR2 SNTAGT. In nucleotides, the CDR3 is TGTGCCAGCAGTGACTCTAGCGGGAGGGGCACAGATACGCAGTATTTT. It translates to CASSDSSGRGTDTQYF.

The V gene is TRBV27, the J gene TRBJ2-2; 7 bases agree with TRBD1. CDR1 and CDR2 (germline): MNHEY, SMNVEV (reference sequence). The CDR3 spans 12 residues. V gave up 6 bases and J gave up 6 bases; unmatched junction bases: 1. The CDR3 protein is CASRTGSGELFF. CDR3 sequence (DNA): TGTGCCAGCAGGACAGGGTCCGGGGAGCTGTTTTTT.

V is TRBV19 and J is TRBJ2-3; 7 bases line up with TRBD1. The CDR3 totals 18 residues. In germline, CDR1 is LNHDA, CDR2 SQIVND (reference sequence). Unmatched junction bases numbered 14, after V lost 5 bases and J lost 0 bases. CDR3 in amino acids: CASSPPIPGGRSTDTQYF. For the CDR3, the DNA is TGTGCCAGTAGTCCCCCAATCCCAGGGGGACGGAGCACAGATACGCAGTATTTT.

This chain links TRBV19 with TRBJ2-7; 8 bases match TRBD1. After removal of 5 bases from V and 5 bases from J, the junction contained 5 bases not matched to a gene. Germline CDR1 and CDR2: LNHDA and SQIVND (reference sequence). The CDR3 is 13 residues long. The CDR3, as DNA: TGTGCCAGTAGTGGGGCAGGGGGCGACGAGCAGTACTTC. Protein product: CASSGAGGDEQYF.

The chain joins TRBV28 to TRBJ1-4; no definite D call. V lost 2 bases and J lost 0, with 7 bases in between. The length of the CDR3 is 15 residues. Germline CDR1 is MDHEN and CDR2 is SYDVKM. This chain's CDR3 is CASSLQSATNEKLFF. The CDR3 DNA is TGTGCCAGCAGTTTACAGTCCGCAACTAATGAAAAACTGTTTTTT.

The chain is built from TRBV28 and TRBJ2-5; TRBD1 agrees at 10 bases. The end of the DNA fits TRBJ2-7 better, so the J call may be wrong. CDR1 is MDHEN and CDR2 is SYDVKM in the germline V gene. This CDR3 is 15 amino acids long. The chain's CDR3 is CASSPGGTGVYEQYF. CDR3 coding DNA: TGTGCCAGCAGTCCGGGCGGGACAGGGGTCTACGAGCAGTACTTC.